The 26 T cell receptor beta chains reported below all come from one sample, sequenced in a study of cytomegalovirus exposure and HLA in healthy donors. Primers: 60 Vbeta forward and 13 Jbeta reverse. Assay used: immunoSEQ multiplex PCR; TCRdb lists only in-frame clones, some missing. This sample has approximately 110,000 clones, with about 80% found just once. The sample was PBMCs. Receptors originate from a woman between 50 and 59 years old in good health and CMV-seropositive.

Comment on this clone: This CDR3 is also generated by other DNA sequences in the sample. The chain employs TRBV7-9 and TRBJ2-1; no definite D call. This CDR3 spans 12 amino acids. V was trimmed by 0 bases and J by 7 bases, leaving 4 bases between them. Germline V gene data show CDR1 as SEHNR and CDR2 as FQNEAQ (reference sequence). The CDR3 bases are TGTGCCAGCAGCTTAGCGCAGAATGAGCAGTTCTTC. It yields the protein CASSLAQNEQFF.

The chain couples TRBV15 to TRBJ2-1; 10 nucleotides line up with TRBD1. The trim removed 5 bases at V and 5 bases at J, leaving 6 bases unmatched. There are 15 residues in the CDR3. CDR1 and CDR2 (germline): LNHNV, YYDKDF (reference sequence). The CDR3: CATSARGTGDNEQFF. CDR3 DNA sequence: TGTGCCACCAGCGCCCGAGGGACAGGGGACAATGAGCAGTTCTTC.

The genes are TRBV6-5 and TRBJ2-7; TRBD2 is a possible D gene (6 bases). The V gene's germline CDR1 is MNHEY and CDR2 SVGAGI. CDR3 length equals 14 residues. Between the trimmed V and J ends, which lost 6 bases and 7 bases, there was a span of 19 bases. The CDR3 DNA is TGTGCCAGCAGCCAAGTCCAGGGCCGGGGGGAGCAGTACTTC. The encoded protein is CASSQVQGRGEQYF.

The rearrangement links TRBV6-1 to TRBJ2-3; 11 bases line up with TRBD1. Germline lookup yields CDR1 MNHNS and CDR2 SASEGT. The CDR3 totals 15 residues. The V gene end was trimmed by 4 bases and the J gene end by 3 bases; junction bases not matched to a gene: 3. The CDR3 reads CASSAGQGATDTQYF. CDR3 in DNA: TGTGCCAGCAGTGCTGGACAGGGGGCTACAGATACGCAGTATTTT.

This sequence joins TRBV7-2 and TRBJ1-3; D is unclear. This CDR3 region has 14 residues. Germline-derived CDR1 and CDR2 are SGHTA and FQGNSA. V was trimmed by 8 bases and J by 0 bases, leaving 11 bases between them. CDR3 protein: CASGETRSGNTIYF. For the CDR3, the DNA is TGTGCCAGCGGGGAGACTCGCTCTGGAAACACCATATATTTT. Together with reference TRBV7-2 and TRBJ1-3, the CDR3 gives the full variable domain: GAGVSQSPSNKVTEKGKDVELRCDPISGHTALYWYRQSLGQGLEFLIYFQGNSAPDKSGLPSDRFSAERTGGSVSTLTIQRTQQEDSAVYLCASGETRSGNTIYFGEGSWLTVV.

The chain links TRBV6-1 to TRBJ2-7; D unclear. The CDR3 has 15 residues. V was trimmed by 1 base and J by 0 bases, leaving 10 bases between them. The V gene's germline CDR1 is MNHNS and CDR2 SASEGT. CDR3 DNA sequence: TGTGCCAGCAGTGAAGGCTCCGCCAGCTCCTACGAGCAGTACTTC. Translation: CASSEGSASSYEQYF.

V and J are TRBV7-3 and TRBJ1-2; D may be TRBD1 (6 bases). V lost 8 bases to trimming and J lost 2 bases, with 15 bases between them. CDR3 length: 14 amino acids. Germline CDR1 reads SGHTA; CDR2 reads FQGTGA. CDR3 nucleotide sequence: TGTGCCAGCGCCCCTCAGGGGTTCAACTATGGCTACACCTTC. It yields the protein CASAPQGFNYGYTF.

The V gene is TRBV10-3, the J gene TRBJ2-5; 7 bases are a match to TRBD1. The V gene's germline CDR1 is ENHRY and CDR2 SYGVKD. With 5 bases clipped from V and 2 bases from J, the junction kept 5 bases outside the gene matches. CDR3 length equals 14 residues. The CDR3 protein is CAISQPGQQETQYF. DNA for the CDR3: TGTGCCATCAGTCAACCGGGACAGCAAGAGACCCAGTACTTC.

This rearrangement joins TRBV4-2 to TRBJ1-1; 9 bases match TRBD1. The CDR3 is made up of 17 amino acids. V gave up 2 bases and J gave up 0 bases; unmatched junction bases: 7. Germline CDR1 reads LGHNA; CDR2 reads YNFKEQ. CDR3 nucleotides: TGTGCCAGCAGCCAACGTAGGACAGGGGAAATGAACACTGAAGCTTTCTTT. Amino acid sequence: CASSQRRTGEMNTEAFF.

This clone was counted a single time. This chain uses TRBV19 with TRBJ1-1; a weak D match, TRBD1 (5 bases). Germline values: CDR1 LNHDA, CDR2 SQIVND (reference sequence). V gave up 7 bases and J gave up 6 bases, with 15 bases separating them. CDR3 length equals 13 residues. This CDR3 is CASNRPGGPEAFF. CDR3 in DNA: TGTGCCAGTAATCGGCCCGGGGGTCCTGAAGCTTTCTTT.

J is TRBJ1-4 and V is TRBV5-1; TRBD1 matches at 8 bases. V lost 4 bases to trimming and J lost 5 bases; unmatched junction nucleotides: 4. This CDR3 has 14 residues. Germline CDR1 reads SGHRS; CDR2 reads YFSETQ. The CDR3 reads CASSPYRGNEKLFF. CDR3 nucleotides: TGCGCCAGCAGCCCTTACAGGGGGAATGAAAAACTGTTTTTT. The entire variable domain, with the rest obtained from reference TRBV5-1 and TRBJ1-4, is as follows: KAGVTQTPRYLIKTRGQQVTLSCSPISGHRSVSWYQQTPGQGLQFLFEYFSETQRNKGNFPGRFSGRQFSNSRSEMNVSTLELGDSALYLCASSPYRGNEKLFFGSGTQLSVL.

This clone was recorded only once. The chain carries TRBV4-3 and TRBJ2-2; 13 bases are shared with TRBD2. Per the germline V gene, CDR1 is LGHNA and CDR2 is YSLEER. This CDR3 has 18 residues. J was trimmed by 7 bases and V by 3 bases; bases with no gene match: 11. The CDR3 DNA reads TGCGCCAGCAGCCAGAGCCTTACTAGCGGGAGGGACTACGGGGAGCTGTTTTTT. It encodes CASSQSLTSGRDYGELFF.

In DNA, the CDR3 is TGTGCCAGCAGCTTGGATGATCTGGGCCGTCACGAGCAGTTCTTC. This translates into CASSLDDLGRHEQFF. The rearrangement links TRBV5-4 to TRBJ2-1, with unresolved D. The CDR3 is 15 residues long. V lost 0 bases and J 10 bases, leaving 17 bases between the germline ends. The germline gives CDR1 SGHNT, CDR2 YYREEE (reference sequence).

A single count supports this clone. This chain joins TRBV18 and TRBJ2-7; 13 nucleotides line up with TRBD2. The ends lost 4 bases at V and 2 bases at J; junction bases unmatched: 2. Germline V lookup: CDR1 KGHSH, CDR2 LQKENI. CDR3 size: 15 residues. CDR3 coding DNA: TGTGCCAGCTCACAGGGGACTAGCGGGACCTACGAGCAGTACTTC. Protein product: CASSQGTSGTYEQYF.

The chain carries TRBV2 and TRBJ2-5; 8 bases fit TRBD1. The CDR3 has 12 amino acids. The trim removed 7 bases at V and 7 bases at J, leaving 5 bases unmatched. Germline V gives CDR1 SNHLY, CDR2 FYNNEI. CDR3: CASKDREATQYF. The CDR3 nucleotides are TGTGCCAGCAAGGACAGGGAGGCGACCCAGTACTTC.

This clone appeared a single time. The J gene is TRBJ2-6, the V gene TRBV15, with TRBD1 identical over 10 bases. The V and J ends lost 1 base and 4 bases, in that order; junction bases with no gene match: 10. The germline CDR1 and CDR2 sequences are LNHNV and YYDKDF (reference sequence). CDR3 size: 19 residues. CDR3 protein: CATSRVGDRGISGANVLTF. The CDR3 DNA reads TGTGCCACCAGCAGAGTAGGGGACAGGGGCATCTCCGGGGCCAACGTCCTGACTTTC. Combining the CDR3 with reference TRBV15 and TRBJ2-6 gives the whole variable domain DAMVIQNPRYQVTQFGKPVTLSCSQTLNHNVMYWYQQKSSQAPKLLFHYYDKDFNNEADTPDNFQSRRPNTSFCFLDIRSPGLGDTAMYLCATSRVGDRGISGANVLTFGAGSRLTVL.

The chain recombines TRBV11-2 with TRBJ2-1, with TRBD2 identical over 11 bases. Trimming cost V 6 bases and J 11 bases; bases outside gene matches: 12. The CDR3 is 15 amino acids. CDR1 and CDR2 from the germline V gene are SGHAT and FQNNGV. In DNA, the CDR3 is TGTGCCAGCAGGATTCCGGGACTAGCGGCCCCTAAGCAGTTCTTC. This encodes CASRIPGLAAPKQFF.

V is TRBV2 and J is TRBJ2-2; D remains ambiguous. CDR3 length equals 13 residues. The ends were cut back, 2 bases at V and 8 bases at J, with 9 bases in the middle. Germline V lookup: CDR1 SNHLY, CDR2 FYNNEI. CDR3 region: CASSESVAGELFF. The DNA of the CDR3 is TGTGCCAGCAGTGAAAGCGTAGCAGGGGAGCTGTTTTTT.

V usage is TRBV7-2 and J usage is TRBJ1-3; D remains ambiguous. In germline, CDR1 is SGHTA, CDR2 FQGNSA. With 5 bases removed from V and 0 bases from J, the gap between germline ends came to 11 bases. The CDR3 extends over 15 amino acids. CDR3 DNA sequence: TGTGCCAGCAGCCCCGACAACAACTCTGGAAACACCATATATTTT. Protein product: CASSPDNNSGNTIYF.

This clone was counted only a few times. Other DNA variants within this sample encode the same CDR3. The chain carries TRBV7-8 and TRBJ2-2; weak D call: TRBD1 (5 bases). This CDR3 contains 15 residues. Germline loops: CDR1 SGHVS, CDR2 FQNEAQ. With 1 base removed from V and 2 bases from J, the gap between germline ends came to 8 bases. The CDR3 region has the DNA TGTGCCAGCAGCTTAGGGACATCTAACACCGGGGAGCTGTTTTTT. Translation gives CASSLGTSNTGELFF.

This clone turned up a few times. V and J are TRBV27 and TRBJ2-4; possibly TRBD1 for D (5 bases). The ends were cut back, 8 bases at V and 4 bases at J, with 18 bases in the middle. Germline assignment: CDR1 MNHEY and CDR2 SMNVEV (reference sequence). The CDR3 totals 15 residues. CDR3: CASFWWSQGKNIQYF. As DNA, the CDR3 is TGTGCCAGCTTTTGGTGGAGCCAGGGAAAAAACATTCAGTACTTC.

The J gene is TRBJ2-7, the V gene TRBV7-2; 11 bases are shared with TRBD2. In germline, CDR1 is SGHTA, CDR2 FQGNSA. V was clipped by 3 bases and J by 1 base; unmatched bases: 2. The CDR3 contains 15 residues. The CDR3 loop is CASSLGLADSYEQYF. As DNA, the CDR3 is TGTGCCAGCAGCTTGGGACTAGCGGATTCCTACGAGCAGTACTTC.

This chain links TRBV11-2 with TRBJ1-4; possible D gene TRBD1, 6 bases. Germline values: CDR1 SGHAT, CDR2 FQNNGV. This CDR3 region has 13 residues. V dropped 6 bases and J dropped 8 bases, with 13 bases sitting between them. The CDR3 DNA follows: TGTGCCAGCAGTTGGAGGGGGGGCGAAAAACTGTTTTTT. It specifies CASSWRGGEKLFF. Filled out from reference TRBV11-2 and TRBJ1-4, the complete variable domain reads EAGVAQSPRYKIIEKRQSVAFWCNPISGHATLYWYQQILGQGPKLLIQFQNNGVVDDSQLPKDRFSAERLKGVDSTLKIQPAKLEDSAVYLCASSWRGGEKLFFGSGTQLSVL.

This chain joins TRBV5-1 and TRBJ2-3, with 13 positions matching TRBD2. Germline CDR1 reads SGHRS; CDR2 reads YFSETQ. V lost 0 bases and J lost 8; bases outside the gene matches: 3. The CDR3 is made up of 15 amino acids. The CDR3 protein is CASSLDTSGGGTQYF. In DNA, the CDR3 is TGCGCCAGCAGCTTGGATACTAGCGGGGGGGGTACGCAGTATTTT.

This clone was observed a single time. The genes are TRBV29-1 and TRBJ1-1; no clear D gene. Germline CDR1 and CDR2: SQVTM and ANQGSEA. V was cut by 3 bases and J by 4 bases, with 9 bases left in between. There are 12 residues in the CDR3. CDR3 region: CSVERQLTEAFF. Here the CDR3 DNA reads TGCAGCGTTGAGAGGCAGCTCACTGAAGCTTTCTTT. Full variable domain (remainder filled in from reference TRBV29-1 and TRBJ1-1): SAVISQKPSRDICQRGTSLTIQCQVDSQVTMMFWYRQQPGQSLTLIATANQGSEATYESGFVIDKFPISRPNLTFSTLTVSNMSPEDSSIYLCSVERQLTEAFFGQGTRLTVV.

The V gene is TRBV6-1, the J gene TRBJ2-2, with 10 bases identical to TRBD1. CDR1 and CDR2 (germline): MNHNS, SASEGT. With V trimmed by 6 bases and J by 3 bases, 4 bases remained unmatched. This CDR3 contains 15 residues. CDR3 sequence: CASSVDRGHTGELFF. The CDR3, as DNA: TGTGCCAGCAGCGTAGACAGGGGGCACACCGGGGAGCTGTTTTTT.